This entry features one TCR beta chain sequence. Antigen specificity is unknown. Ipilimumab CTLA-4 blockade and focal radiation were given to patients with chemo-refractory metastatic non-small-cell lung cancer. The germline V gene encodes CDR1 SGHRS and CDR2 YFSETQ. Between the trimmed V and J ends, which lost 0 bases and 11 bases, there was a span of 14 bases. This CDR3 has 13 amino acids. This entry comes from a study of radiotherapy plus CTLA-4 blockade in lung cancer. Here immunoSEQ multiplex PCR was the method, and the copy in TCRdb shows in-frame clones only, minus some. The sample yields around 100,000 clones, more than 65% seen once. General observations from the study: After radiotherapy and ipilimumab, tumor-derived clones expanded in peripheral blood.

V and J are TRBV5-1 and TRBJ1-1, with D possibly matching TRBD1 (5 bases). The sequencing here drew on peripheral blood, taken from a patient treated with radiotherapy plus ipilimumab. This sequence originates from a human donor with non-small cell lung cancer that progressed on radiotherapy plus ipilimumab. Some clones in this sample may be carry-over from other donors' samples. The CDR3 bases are TGCGCCAGCAGCTTGGATTTGGGGACGGGGGCTTTCTTT. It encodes CASSLDLGTGAFF.